Presented here are 18 T cell receptor beta chains from one specimen sequenced in a study of T cell responses to AZD1222 COVID-19 vaccine. Clones were read by immunoSEQ multiplex PCR, and TCRdb kept only the in-frame ones, dropping some. In the table there are about 120,000 clones, roughly nine tenths of which are singletons. Specimen: peripheral blood, collected on day 0 of AZD1222 vaccination. The receptors were gathered from an adult in good health.

The chain uses TRBV21-1 and TRBJ2-7; the table gives TRBD1 as D, unverified against the DNA. TRBV21-1 represents a pseudogene. CDR3 length: 15 amino acids. The chain's CDR3 is CASSKSPGQANEQYF. CDR3 sequence (DNA): TGTGCCAGCAGCAAGAGCCCAGGACAGGCCAACGAGCAGTACTTC.

The chain has TRBV27 and TRBJ2-2; D remains ambiguous. The V end was cut by 2 bases, the J end by 1 base, with 5 bases between. This CDR3 spans 14 amino acids. The germline CDR1 and CDR2 sequences are MNHEY and SMNVEV (reference sequence). The chain's CDR3 is CASSLIWNTGELFF. CDR3 sequence (DNA): TGTGCCAGCAGTTTAATCTGGAACACCGGGGAGCTGTTTTTT.

V gene TRBV3-1 (or the pseudogene TRBV3-2) combines with J gene TRBJ1-1; TRBD1 is a possible D gene (5 bases). V was cut by 4 bases and J by 11 bases, with 20 bases left in between. Germline V gene lookup returns CDR1 LGHDT and CDR2 YNNKEL (reference sequence). The CDR3 loop spans 14 amino acids. The CDR3 DNA sequence: TGTGCCAGCAGCCTAGGCAGGACATCCTCCGCGGCTTTCTTT. Its protein product is CASSLGRTSSAAFF.

This clone was seen a few times. The chain links TRBV9 to TRBJ2-5, with no clear D. This CDR3 has 12 residues. The V gene lost 5 bases and the J gene lost 5 bases, with 10 bases spanning the gap. In germline, CDR1 is SGDLS, CDR2 YYNGEE. CDR3 in DNA: TGTGCCAGCAGAACCCTTTCGGAGACCCAGTACTTC. Translated: CASRTLSETQYF.

The V gene is TRBV29-1, the J gene TRBJ1-2; no clear D. The CDR3 spans 13 residues. The germline V and J ends were trimmed by 0 bases and 8 bases, with 13 bases remaining between them. Germline V gene sequence: CDR1 SQVTM, CDR2 ANQGSEA. The CDR3 DNA reads TGCAGCGTTGAAGATCGCCCAAATGAGGGCTACACCTTC. Amino acid sequence: CSVEDRPNEGYTF.

A single count supports this clone. The chain combines TRBV3-1 (or the pseudogene TRBV3-2) with TRBJ2-2; the match to TRBD2 covers 11 bases. Trimming took 2 bases from V and 5 from J; bases not matched to a gene: 7. Germline-derived CDR1 and CDR2 are LGHDT and YNNKEL (reference sequence). The CDR3 consists of 17 residues. The CDR3 loop is CASSQCVAGGPTGELFF. The CDR3 nucleotides are TGTGCCAGCAGCCAATGCGTAGCGGGAGGGCCGACCGGGGAGCTGTTTTTT.

The V and J genes are TRBV6-2 or TRBV6-3 and TRBJ2-7; D perhaps matches TRBD1 (6 bases). V lost 5 bases to trimming and J lost 3 bases, with 20 bases between them. CDR1 MNHEY and CDR2 SVGEGT come from the germline V gene. The CDR3 is 16 residues long. In DNA form, the CDR3 reads TGTGCCAGCAGTCCCGTGAGGGGGATCTTCGGCTACGAGCAGTACTTC. Its protein product is CASSPVRGIFGYEQYF.

This sequence joins TRBV5-1 and TRBJ1-5, with 10 nucleotides matching TRBD1. The CDR3 totals 15 residues. Germline CDR1 and CDR2: SGHRS and YFSETQ. Trimming took 5 bases from V and 4 from J; bases not matched to a gene: 6. The CDR3 DNA is TGCGCCAGCAGTAAAGACAGGGGGCGGAATCAGCCCCAGCATTTT. As protein: CASSKDRGRNQPQHF.

This rearrangement joins TRBV6-5 to TRBJ1-2; D remains unclear. The CDR3 has 14 residues. Trimming removed 6 bases from V and 4 bases from J, with 15 bases in between. The germline V gene has CDR1 MNHEY and CDR2 SVGAGI. The DNA of the CDR3 is TGTGCCAGCAGAACCAGGTTGGGTGGCTATGGCTACACCTTC. Translation gives CASRTRLGGYGYTF.

The chain is built from TRBV25-1 and TRBJ2-7, with TRBD1 matching over 9 bases. With V trimmed by 2 bases and J by 6 bases, 8 bases remained unmatched. The length of the CDR3 is 15 residues. Germline values: CDR1 MGHDK, CDR2 SYGVNS. CDR3 in DNA: TGTGCCAGCAGTGAACGTTGGACAGGGGAGGGCGAGCAGTACTTC. Its protein product is CASSERWTGEGEQYF.

V is TRBV5-1 and J is TRBJ1-1, with D perhaps matching TRBD1 (5 bases). CDR3 length: 17 amino acids. Trimming stripped 1 base from V and 4 bases from J, with 20 bases between. Germline V lookup: CDR1 SGHRS, CDR2 YFSETQ. The CDR3: CASSLIGVASGATEAFF. DNA for the CDR3: TGCGCCAGCAGCTTGATAGGGGTGGCAAGCGGGGCCACTGAAGCTTTCTTT.

The gene calls are TRBV7-9 and TRBJ2-2; D tentatively fits TRBD1 or TRBD2 (5 bases each). Germline-derived CDR1 and CDR2 are SEHNR and FQNEAQ (reference sequence). The CDR3 is made up of 11 amino acids. The CDR3 is CALGDTGELFF. CDR3 DNA sequence: TGTGCACTGGGGGACACCGGGGAGCTGTTTTTT.

In its sample, this clone was seen a few times. CDR3 bases: TGTGCCACCAGCAGGACCGGGACAGGGGAAAAACTGTTTTTT. This translates into CATSRTGTGEKLFF. This sequence joins TRBV15 and TRBJ1-4, with 9 nucleotides matching TRBD1. Trimming took 3 bases from V and 8 from J; bases not matched to a gene: 4. The CDR3 totals 14 residues. Germline CDR1 is LNHNV and CDR2 is YYDKDF (reference sequence).

V gene TRBV24-1 combines with J gene TRBJ2-3, with 9 bases lining up with TRBD2. The germline V gene encodes CDR1 KGHDR and CDR2 SFDVKD. The junction had 9 bases not matched to a gene; V was cut back by 9 bases and J by 3 bases. The CDR3 spans 15 residues. DNA for the CDR3: TGTGCCACCGCCCGGGGAGCGGGAGGAACAGATACGCAGTATTTT. Its translation: CATARGAGGTDTQYF.

The V call is TRBV5-4, the J call TRBJ1-1; 10 positions match TRBD1. V shed 4 bases, J shed 5 bases, and the junction held 8 bases outside the gene matches. This CDR3 spans 15 amino acids. Germline-derived CDR1 and CDR2 are SGHNT and YYREEE (reference sequence). CDR3: CASSPSGTGVTEAFF. CDR3 DNA: TGTGCCAGCAGCCCCTCCGGGACAGGGGTGACTGAAGCTTTCTTT.

This clone was seen a handful of times. The rearrangement joins TRBV24-1 to TRBJ2-2, with 8 bases that match TRBD1. With 2 bases clipped from V and 4 bases from J, the junction kept 8 bases outside the gene matches. The CDR3 has 17 amino acids. The germline V gene encodes CDR1 KGHDR and CDR2 SFDVKD. The CDR3 sequence: CATSDWPGQGSTGELFF. CDR3 sequence (DNA): TGTGCCACCAGTGATTGGCCCGGACAGGGCTCCACCGGGGAGCTGTTTTTT.

The V call is TRBV29-1, the J call TRBJ2-1; no clear D gene. The CDR3 sequence is 16 residues long. Germline V gene data show CDR1 as SQVTM and CDR2 as ANQGSEA. V was cut by 2 bases and J by 0 bases, with 14 bases left in between. The DNA of the CDR3 is TGCAGCGTTGAAATCGGAGAATACCACTCCTACAATGAGCAGTTCTTC. Its translation: CSVEIGEYHSYNEQFF.

The V gene is TRBV5-4, the J gene TRBJ1-2, with no clear D. The CDR3 covers 13 residues. V gave up 0 bases and J gave up 3 bases, with 6 bases separating them. In germline, CDR1 is SGHNT, CDR2 YYREEE (reference sequence). CDR3 loop: CASSLDLDYGYTF. The CDR3 nucleotides read TGTGCCAGCAGCTTGGATCTGGACTATGGCTACACCTTC.